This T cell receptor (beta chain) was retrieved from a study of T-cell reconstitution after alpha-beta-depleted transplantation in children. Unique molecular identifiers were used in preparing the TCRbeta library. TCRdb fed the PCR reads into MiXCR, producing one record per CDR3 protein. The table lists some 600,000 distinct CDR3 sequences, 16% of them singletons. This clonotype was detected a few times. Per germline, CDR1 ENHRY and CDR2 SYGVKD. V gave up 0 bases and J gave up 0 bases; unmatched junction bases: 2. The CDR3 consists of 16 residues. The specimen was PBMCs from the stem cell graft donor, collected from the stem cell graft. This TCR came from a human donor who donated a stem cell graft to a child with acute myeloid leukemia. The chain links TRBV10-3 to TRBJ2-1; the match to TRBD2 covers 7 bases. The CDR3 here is CAISESGGSSYNEQFF. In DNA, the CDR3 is TGTGCCATCAGTGAGTCGGGGGGGAGCTCCTACAATGAGCAGTTCTTC.